The present T cell receptor (beta chain) was sequenced within a study of liver allograft versus peripheral blood T cells. Across the study: Intrahepatic T cell receptor repertoires from transplanted livers were compared against repertoires in recipients' peripheral blood.

In its sample, this clonotype is medium-sized. Germline V lookup: CDR1 KGHSH, CDR2 LQKENI. There are 14 residues in the CDR3. Deletions cut 6 bases from V and 5 bases from J, with 16 bases between. Using its own MiXCR run on the reads, TCRdb lists one record per CDR3 protein. The table has some 9,000 distinct CDR3 sequences, approximately 20% seen once. The source is a human patient who had a liver transplant. Some T cells here may be from the graft donor. The V and J genes are TRBV18 and TRBJ1-1; D not resolved. CDR3 nucleotides: TGTGCCAGCTCTAACGGAGGGAGGGAGACTGAAGCTTTCTTT. Protein: CASSNGGRETEAFF.